This TCR beta chain was obtained from a study of CD8 T cells in ankylosing spondylitis. This clonotype was detected only a few times. The antigen is undetermined. This CDR3 is 16 amino acids long. CDR1 is SEHNR and CDR2 is FQNEAQ in the germline V gene (reference sequence). Trimming at V came to 0 bases and at J to 5 bases, leaving 8 bases not matched to a gene. Notes on the study in general: Within matched ankylosing spondylitis synovial fluid, disease-linked clones were reportedly significantly enriched. The disease-linked clones had a CD8+ phenotype and low blood frequencies. In reactive arthritis synovial fluid and blood, some motif variants had been reported before. Made up of fewer than 10 highly homologous variants, a TCR beta motif appeared characteristic of ankylosing spondylitis blood.

Generation of TCR beta libraries employed quantitative 5'-RACE incorporating molecular barcodes. MiXCR, applied by TCRdb to the 5' RACE reads, yields one record per CDR3 protein. Of about 440,000 distinct CDR3 sequences listed, about a sixth are singletons. V usage is TRBV7-9 and J usage is TRBJ2-5; 8 bases agree with TRBD2. The specimen sequenced was blood, either unsorted or a sorted T cell fraction (not recorded which). The clonotype comes from a male donor with ankylosing spondylitis. The CDR3, as DNA: TGTGCCAGCAGCTTAGCGGCGGGAGGATCCGGGGAGACCCAGTACTTC. Translating gives CASSLAAGGSGETQYF.